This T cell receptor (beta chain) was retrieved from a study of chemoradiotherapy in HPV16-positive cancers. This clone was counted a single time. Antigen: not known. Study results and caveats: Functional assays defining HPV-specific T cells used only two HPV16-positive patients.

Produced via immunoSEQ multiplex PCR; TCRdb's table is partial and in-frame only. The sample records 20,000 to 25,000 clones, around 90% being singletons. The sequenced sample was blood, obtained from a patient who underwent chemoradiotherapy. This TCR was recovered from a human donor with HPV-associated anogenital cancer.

CDR3 bases: TGTGCCAGCAGCGATAGACTTCCTCTTAACACAGATACGCAGTATTTT. Translation: CASSDRLPLNTDTQYF. The J gene is TRBJ2-3, the V gene TRBV14; no definite D call. CDR1 is SGHDN, CDR2 FVKESK, per germline. The CDR3 totals 16 residues. V shed 5 bases and J shed 2 bases, with 17 bases lying between them. Together with reference TRBV14 and TRBJ2-3, the CDR3 gives the full variable domain: EAGVTQFPSHSVIEKGQTVTLRCDPISGHDNLYWYRRVMGKEIKFLLHFVKESKQDESGMPNNRFLAERTGGTYSTLKVQPAELEDSGVYFCASSDRLPLNTDTQYFGPGTRLTVL.